This T cell receptor beta chain was found in a study of blood T cell repertoires in COVID-19. TCRdb's table, derived via immunoSEQ multiplex PCR, lists solely in-frame clones and lacks some. The data contain around 180,000 clones, more than 75% of them singletons. CDR3 size: 13 residues. The ends were cut back, 11 bases at V and 0 bases at J, with 8 bases in the middle. CDR1 is SGHAT and CDR2 is FQNNGV in the germline V gene. Sequenced: PBMCs or T cells enriched from blood (not recorded which). The chain recombines TRBV11-2 with TRBJ2-6; the D is unclear. The receptor was derived from a woman aged 45-65 years with acute COVID-19. CDR3 region: CAVPSSGANVLTF. CDR3 coding DNA: TGTGCCGTCCCTAGCTCTGGGGCCAACGTCCTGACTTTC.